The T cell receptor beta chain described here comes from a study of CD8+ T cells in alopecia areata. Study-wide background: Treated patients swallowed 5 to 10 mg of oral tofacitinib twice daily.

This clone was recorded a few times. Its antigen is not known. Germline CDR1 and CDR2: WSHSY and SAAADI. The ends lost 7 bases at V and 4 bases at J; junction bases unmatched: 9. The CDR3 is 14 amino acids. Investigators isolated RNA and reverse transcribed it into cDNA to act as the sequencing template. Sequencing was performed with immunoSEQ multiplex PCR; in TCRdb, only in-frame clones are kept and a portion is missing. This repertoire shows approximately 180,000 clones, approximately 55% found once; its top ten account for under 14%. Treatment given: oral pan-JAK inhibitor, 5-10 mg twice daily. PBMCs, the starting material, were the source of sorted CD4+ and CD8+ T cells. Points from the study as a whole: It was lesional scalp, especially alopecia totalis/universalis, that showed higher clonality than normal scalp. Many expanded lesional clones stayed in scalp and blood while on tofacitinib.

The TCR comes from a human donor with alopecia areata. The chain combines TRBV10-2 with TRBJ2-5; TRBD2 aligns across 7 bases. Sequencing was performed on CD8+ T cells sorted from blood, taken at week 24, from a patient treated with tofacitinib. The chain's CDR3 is CASTLAGVTETQYF. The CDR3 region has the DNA TGCGCCAGCACCTTGGCGGGGGTAACAGAGACCCAGTACTTC.